A selection of T cell receptor beta chains follows, all from one sample in a study of cytomegalovirus exposure and HLA in healthy donors. Assay: immunoSEQ multiplex PCR; the TCRdb copy retains only in-frame clones and omits some. The sample lists fewer than 95,000 clones, around three quarters occurring once. Sequencing was carried out using PBMCs. These TCRs come from a man aged 35-49 years in good health and CMV-seronegative. Both conserved end residues are part of each CDR3. Fields, in order: J gene, clone size, D gene, CDR3 length, V gene, CDR3 protein, CDR3 DNA. A D gene is named only where the DNA matches it firmly. Only some rows state a clone size, as once, few, many or a class for expanded clones.

TRBJ1-2 | NA | NA | 13 | TRBV10-3 | CAISDAGNYGYTF | TGTGCCATCAGTGATGCGGGGAACTATGGCTACACCTTC
TRBJ2-2 | NA | TRBD1 | 17 | TRBV5-4 | CASRMDRGLSGTGELFF | TGTGCCAGCAGGATGGACAGGGGGCTTAGTGGGACCGGGGAGCTGTTTTTT
TRBJ2-7 | NA | TRBD1 | 15 | TRBV7-9 | CASSLARDSSYEQYF | TGTGCCAGCAGCTTAGCTCGGGACAGTTCCTACGAGCAGTACTTC
TRBJ1-6 | NA | NA | 14 | TRBV11-1 | CASMSQRDTSPLHF | TGTGCCAGCATGTCTCAGAGGGACACCTCACCCCTCCACTTT
TRBJ2-2 | few | TRBD2 | 18 | TRBV18 | CASSLRTSGGLYTGELFF | TGTGCCAGCTCACTCAGGACTAGCGGGGGCCTATACACCGGGGAGCTGTTTTTT
TRBJ1-1 | NA | NA | 14 | TRBV29-1 | CSVGLRLTMREAFF | TGCAGCGTTGGTTTGCGGCTGACCATGCGTGAAGCTTTCTTT
TRBJ2-5 | NA | NA | 15 | TRBV7-6 | CASSLALAGSETQYF | TGTGCCAGCAGTCTGGCACTAGCTGGTTCAGAGACCCAGTACTTC
TRBJ2-5 | NA | TRBD2 | 16 | TRBV7-3 | CASSLMSGGAGETQYF | TGTGCCAGCAGCTTAATGAGCGGGGGGGCTGGGGAGACCCAGTACTTC
TRBJ2-7 | NA | TRBD2 | 15 | TRBV6-5 | CASGRGLAGNYEQYF | TGTGCCAGCGGAAGAGGACTAGCGGGGAACTACGAGCAGTACTTC
TRBJ1-5 | few | TRBD1 | 15 | TRBV6-5 | CASSYSGTGYQPQHF | TGTGCCAGCAGTTACTCCGGGACAGGGTACCAGCCCCAGCATTTT
TRBJ1-2 | NA | NA | 15 | TRBV5-1 | CASSPFRDINYGYTF | TGCGCCAGCAGCCCATTCCGGGACATTAACTATGGCTACACCTTC
TRBJ2-1 | few | NA | 11 | TRBV28 | CASSFMYEQFF | TGTGCCAGCAGTTTTATGTATGAGCAGTTCTTC
TRBJ1-1 | NA | NA | 11 | TRBV28 | CATTRGREAFF | TGTGCCACCACGAGGGGGAGAGAAGCTTTCTTT
TRBJ2-1 | NA | NA | 20 | TRBV7-6 | CASSLAVRGPGTGAYNEQFF | TGTGCCAGCAGCTTAGCGGTGCGGGGGCCAGGGACAGGTGCCTACAATGAGCAGTTCTTC
TRBJ1-1 | NA | TRBD1 | 16 | TRBV5-1 | CASSTDRGRRNTEAFF | TGCGCCAGCAGCACCGACAGGGGGCGACGGAACACTGAAGCTTTCTTT
TRBJ1-5 | once | TRBD1 | 14 | TRBV19 | CASSGTGGNQPQHF | TGTGCCAGTAGTGGGACAGGGGGCAATCAGCCCCAGCATTTT
TRBJ1-5 | NA | NA | 15 | TRBV19 | CASSGAGVSNQPQHF | TGTGCCAGTAGTGGCGCAGGGGTCAGCAATCAGCCCCAGCATTTT
TRBJ1-1 | NA | NA | 15 | TRBV5-8 | CASSVVWAGSTEAFF | TGTGCCAGCAGCGTCGTTTGGGCGGGGTCCACTGAAGCTTTCTTT
TRBJ2-3 | NA | NA | 12 | TRBV7-2 | CASSRRLDTQYF | TGTGCCAGCAGCCGGCGGCTAGATACGCAGTATTTT
TRBJ1-5 | NA | NA | 13 | TRBV29-1 | CSVRGDWSQPQHF | TGCAGCGTTAGAGGGGACTGGTCTCAGCCCCAGCATTTT
TRBJ1-1 | NA | NA | 14 | TRBV2 | CASKERIQNTEAFF | TGTGCCAGCAAAGAACGCATACAGAACACTGAAGCTTTCTTT
TRBJ2-7 | NA | TRBD2 | 16 | TRBV27 | CASPPSSGGGADEQYF | TGTGCCAGTCCTCCTAGTTCTGGCGGGGGGGCTGACGAGCAGTACTTC